This TCR beta chain was identified in a study of beta chain features in type 1 diabetes. This clone appeared a few times. Antigen specificity is unknown. Using CD45RO/CCR7/CD25/CD127/CD95/CD27, CD4+ naive, central memory, regulatory and stem cell-like memory cells were sorted. General observations from the study: All four CD4+ subsets from Type 1 diabetes patients carried moderately but significantly shorter TCRB CDR3s.

Investigators reverse transcribed all isolated RNA, so they sequenced expressed TCRB transcripts. Sequencing used immunoSEQ multiplex PCR; TCRdb keeps in-frame clones, though not all of them. Of 150,000 or so clones listed, 63% were seen once; the top ten hold about 0.091%. The specimen was naive CD4+ T cells from blood. The clonotype was recovered from a man aged 25-45 years with type 1 diabetes.

The CDR3 spells CASTPLASGAEPQHF. The CDR3 DNA is TGTGCCAGCACCCCTCTCGCGAGTGGGGCTGAGCCCCAGCATTTT. The chain links TRBV2 to TRBJ1-5; a weak D match, TRBD1 (5 bases). Germline lookup yields CDR1 SNHLY and CDR2 FYNNEI. Trimming removed 7 bases at V and 8 bases at J, with 21 bases between. The CDR3 totals 15 residues.